This TCR beta chain appears in the sequencing data of a study of cytomegalovirus exposure and HLA in healthy donors. The CDR3 totals 15 residues. Trimming took off 6 bases at V and 4 bases at J, with 16 bases between the two ends. The V gene's germline CDR1 is MDHEN and CDR2 SYDVKM. The table lists this clone with a few counts. This PCR relied on a set of 60 Vbeta primers and 13 Jbeta primers. Data came from immunoSEQ multiplex PCR; TCRdb stores just in-frame clones and leaves some out. Found here are some 96,000 clones, approximately 76% of them singletons; the top ten hold roughly 6.9%. The chain links TRBV28 to TRBJ2-1; possible D gene TRBD2, 6 bases. The sample was PBMCs. This TCR was recovered from a man aged 35-49 years in good health and CMV-seropositive. Here the CDR3 reads CASRIQPGGYNEQFF. The CDR3 DNA reads as TGTGCCAGCAGAATTCAACCCGGAGGGTACAATGAGCAGTTCTTC.